Listed below are T cell receptor beta chains from one sample, sequenced in a study of shared clonotypes between healthy human individuals. Sequencing was performed with immunoSEQ multiplex PCR; in TCRdb, only in-frame clones are kept and a portion is missing. The sample shows some 660,000 clones, 60% to 75% of them seen only once. Source material: memory CD4+ T cells sorted from blood. The receptors stem from a woman in her 30s in good health. The CDR3 runs from the conserved cysteine through the conserved F or W. The order of the fields is V gene, J gene, clone size, D gene, CDR3 DNA, CDR3 protein. A D gene is named only where the DNA matches it firmly. Expanded clones get a size class; other rows say once, few or many, or leave the size out.

v_call: TRBV7-2
j_call: TRBJ2-3
clone_size: NA
d_call: NA
cdr3_nt: TGTGCCAGCAGCTTCGGACATACGCAGTATTTT
cdr3_aa: CASSFGHTQYF

v_call: TRBV5-1
j_call: TRBJ1-5
clone_size: NA
d_call: NA
cdr3_nt: TGCGCCAGCAGCTTGGCCGGGGGTAGGCAGCCCCAGCATTTT
cdr3_aa: CASSLAGGRQPQHF

v_call: TRBV6-1
j_call: TRBJ1-5
clone_size: NA
d_call: NA
cdr3_nt: TGTGCCAGCAGTGATCGGGGCATGACGGGTAGCAATCAGCCCCAGCATTTT
cdr3_aa: CASSDRGMTGSNQPQHF

v_call: TRBV19
j_call: TRBJ2-3
clone_size: few
d_call: NA
cdr3_nt: TGTGCCAGTAGGGTGGGGGGTAGCACAGATACGCAGTATTTT
cdr3_aa: CASRVGGSTDTQYF

v_call: TRBV25-1
j_call: TRBJ2-1
clone_size: NA
d_call: NA
cdr3_nt: TGTGCCACGACAGGCTTTTCCTACAATGAGCAGTTCTTC
cdr3_aa: CATTGFSYNEQFF

v_call: TRBV7-8
j_call: TRBJ2-2
clone_size: few
d_call: TRBD1
cdr3_nt: TGTGCCAGCAGCCGAAGTGACAGGGGGCTCGGCACCGGGGAGCTGTTTTTT
cdr3_aa: CASSRSDRGLGTGELFF

v_call: TRBV5-1
j_call: TRBJ1-1
clone_size: NA
d_call: NA
cdr3_nt: TGCGCCAGCAGCTTGCGTTGGGGTTCTGGACAGAACACTGAAGCTTTCTTT
cdr3_aa: CASSLRWGSGQNTEAFF

v_call: TRBV9
j_call: TRBJ2-1
clone_size: NA
d_call: TRBD1
cdr3_nt: TGTGCCAGCGGCGGACAGGGGGCGAACTACAATGAGCAGTTCTTC
cdr3_aa: CASGGQGANYNEQFF

v_call: TRBV7-2
j_call: TRBJ2-7
clone_size: NA
d_call: NA
cdr3_nt: TGTGCCAGCAGCTCAACGTACGAGCAGTACTTC
cdr3_aa: CASSSTYEQYF

v_call: TRBV5-5
j_call: TRBJ2-7
clone_size: NA
d_call: TRBD1
cdr3_nt: TGTGCCAGCAGCTTTTCCGGGACAGCCACCTACGAGCAGTACTTC
cdr3_aa: CASSFSGTATYEQYF

v_call: TRBV20-1
j_call: TRBJ2-7
clone_size: NA
d_call: TRBD2
cdr3_nt: TGCAGTGCCTGGGGGGGCGAGCAGTACTTC
cdr3_aa: CSAWGGEQYF

v_call: TRBV7-6
j_call: TRBJ1-1
clone_size: once
d_call: NA
cdr3_nt: TGTGCCAGCAGTCAGATGGAGGCAGGGAGCACTGAAGCTTTCTTT
cdr3_aa: CASSQMEAGSTEAFF

v_call: TRBV6-1
j_call: TRBJ1-3
clone_size: NA
d_call: TRBD1
cdr3_nt: TGTGCCACAATGGACAGGAACTCTGGAAACACCATATATTTT
cdr3_aa: CATMDRNSGNTIYF

v_call: TRBV10-3
j_call: TRBJ2-7
clone_size: NA
d_call: TRBD2
cdr3_nt: TGTGCCATCAGTGGAAGAGCGGGAGGGCCGGGCGAGCAGTACTTC
cdr3_aa: CAISGRAGGPGEQYF

v_call: TRBV7-9
j_call: TRBJ2-7
clone_size: NA
d_call: NA
cdr3_nt: TGTGCCAGCAGCTTAGTTTTCGGTCCCTACGAGCAGTACTTC
cdr3_aa: CASSLVFGPYEQYF

v_call: TRBV6-1
j_call: TRBJ2-7
clone_size: NA
d_call: TRBD1
cdr3_nt: TGTGCCAGCAGACCGGGACAGGGCTATTCCTACGAGCAGTACTTC
cdr3_aa: CASRPGQGYSYEQYF

v_call: TRBV5-1
j_call: TRBJ2-7
clone_size: NA
d_call: TRBD1
cdr3_nt: TGCGCCAGCAGCAGTAGACAGGGCTACGAGCAGTACTTC
cdr3_aa: CASSSRQGYEQYF

v_call: TRBV13
j_call: TRBJ2-7
clone_size: few
d_call: NA
cdr3_nt: TGTGCCAGCAGCCACACCGACTGGGGGGAATCCTACGAGCAGTACTTC
cdr3_aa: CASSHTDWGESYEQYF

v_call: TRBV5-1
j_call: TRBJ2-1
clone_size: few
d_call: NA
cdr3_nt: TGCGCCAGCAGCTTGGCTCCAGGTTTACCGGGGAATGAGCAGTTCTTC
cdr3_aa: CASSLAPGLPGNEQFF

v_call: TRBV19
j_call: TRBJ1-4
clone_size: NA
d_call: NA
cdr3_nt: TGTGCCAGTAGTCCGAGGGTGGATGAAAAACTGTTTTTT
cdr3_aa: CASSPRVDEKLFF

v_call: TRBV10-1
j_call: TRBJ1-1
clone_size: once
d_call: NA
cdr3_nt: TGCGCCAGCAGTGTTGGTCGGCAGACGAACACTGAAGCTTTCTTT
cdr3_aa: CASSVGRQTNTEAFF

v_call: TRBV5-1
j_call: TRBJ1-1
clone_size: NA
d_call: NA
cdr3_nt: TGCGCCAGCAGCTTGGCCCCAGGGAACACTGAAGCTTTCTTT
cdr3_aa: CASSLAPGNTEAFF

v_call: TRBV20-1
j_call: TRBJ2-5
clone_size: many
d_call: NA
cdr3_nt: TGCAGTGCTAGTTTGAGGACCCAGTACTTC
cdr3_aa: CSASLRTQYF

v_call: TRBV5-4
j_call: TRBJ1-5
clone_size: NA
d_call: TRBD1
cdr3_nt: TGTGCCATGGGGACAGGGGGGGCTCAGCCCCAGCATTTT
cdr3_aa: CAMGTGGAQPQHF

v_call: TRBV10-3
j_call: TRBJ1-5
clone_size: NA
d_call: TRBD1
cdr3_nt: TGTGCCATCTCCGACAGGGGATTAGATCAGCCCCAGCATTTT
cdr3_aa: CAISDRGLDQPQHF

v_call: TRBV7-9
j_call: TRBJ2-5
clone_size: NA
d_call: TRBD2
cdr3_nt: TGTGCCAGCAGCCGTCGGACTAGCGGGAGCCTTAGGGAGACCCAGTACTTC
cdr3_aa: CASSRRTSGSLRETQYF

v_call: TRBV7-3
j_call: TRBJ2-3
clone_size: NA
d_call: NA
cdr3_nt: TGTGCCAGCAGCTCAGGGCCAAGCACAGATACGCAGTATTTT
cdr3_aa: CASSSGPSTDTQYF

v_call: TRBV2
j_call: TRBJ2-1
clone_size: few
d_call: TRBD1
cdr3_nt: TGTGCCAGCAGTGAAAGAGGGGGCCCTGAGCAGTTCTTC
cdr3_aa: CASSERGGPEQFF

v_call: TRBV18
j_call: TRBJ1-4
clone_size: NA
d_call: TRBD1
cdr3_nt: TGTGCCAGCTCACCCCGGGACAGGTCCCTAGGAACTAATGAAAAACTGTTTTTT
cdr3_aa: CASSPRDRSLGTNEKLFF

v_call: TRBV5-6
j_call: TRBJ2-3
clone_size: NA
d_call: NA
cdr3_nt: TGTGCCAGCAGCTTTTTCGCAGGATCAGATACGCAGTATTTT
cdr3_aa: CASSFFAGSDTQYF

v_call: TRBV21-1
j_call: TRBJ2-3
clone_size: NA
d_call: NA
cdr3_nt: TGTGCCAGCAGCCCCCCGCGGGGCCCAGAGCGGGAGGCCCCCACAGATACGCAGTATTTT
cdr3_aa: CASSPPRGPEREAPTDTQYF

v_call: TRBV7-2
j_call: TRBJ1-2
clone_size: once
d_call: NA
cdr3_nt: TGTGCCAGCAGCGCCCCCCAGAGGGTCTATGGCTACACCTTC
cdr3_aa: CASSAPQRVYGYTF

v_call: TRBV5-6
j_call: TRBJ2-1
clone_size: few
d_call: TRBD1
cdr3_nt: TGTGCCAGCAGCCTCCCTGGGGACAGAGCCTACAATGAGCAGTTCTTC
cdr3_aa: CASSLPGDRAYNEQFF